This is a list of T cell receptor beta chains from one sample in a study of shared clonotypes between healthy human individuals. Some clones are missing from TCRdb's copy, which holds only in-frame ones; the method was immunoSEQ multiplex PCR. The sample gives hundreds of thousands of clones, around 90% of which show up once; 20% to 25% is in the top ten. The sequenced sample was naive CD8+ T cells sorted from blood. The receptors derive from a man younger than 40 in good health. The CDR3 runs from the conserved cysteine through the conserved F or W. D genes are given only for firm matches. Clone size appears in some rows only: once, few, many, or a class for an expanded clone.

TRBV10-2,TRBJ1-1,.,TRBD1,TGCGCCAGCAATGGACAGGGTTTTCTCCCTGAAGCTTTCTTT,CASNGQGFLPEAFF
TRBV27,TRBJ1-2,once,TRBD1,TGTGCCAGCAGTCTAACAGGGGCCCCATCATATGGCTACACCTTC,CASSLTGAPSYGYTF
TRBV7-8,TRBJ2-6,.,.,TGTGCCAGCAGCCCGAGGGGGGTCGGGGCCAACGTCCTGACTTTC,CASSPRGVGANVLTF
TRBV7-9,TRBJ1-5,.,.,TGTGCCAGCAGCCCCATAGGCAATCAGCCCCAGCATTTT,CASSPIGNQPQHF
TRBV10-3,TRBJ2-2,.,.,TGTGCCATCAGGCCGGAGGTGAGGACCGGGGAGCTGTTTTTT,CAIRPEVRTGELFF
TRBV29-1,TRBJ1-1,.,.,TGCAGCGTTGAAAAGCGGGACTTCGGAAGGAACACTGAAGCTTTCTTT,CSVEKRDFGRNTEAFF
TRBV10-3,TRBJ2-1,once,.,TGTGCCATCAGTGAAGGGCCCAACAACTACGGTGAGCAGTTCTTC,CAISEGPNNYGEQFF
TRBV15,TRBJ1-2,.,.,TGTGCCACCAGCAGAGGGCCCGTATATCAGGGATCAGATGGCTACACCTTC,CATSRGPVYQGSDGYTF
TRBV19,TRBJ2-6,.,TRBD2,TGTGCCACCGGACTAGCGGGAGGGCCTGGGGCCAACGTCCTGACTTTC,CATGLAGGPGANVLTF
TRBV27,TRBJ2-7,.,.,TGTGCCGTAGGGAAGGGGTCGGGCTACGAGCAGTACTTC,CAVGKGSGYEQYF
TRBV7-9,TRBJ1-1,.,.,TGTGCCAGCCGTGGGGGCTTGAACACTGAAGCTTTCTTT,CASRGGLNTEAFF
TRBV27,TRBJ1-4,.,TRBD1,TGTGCCAGCAGACCGGGACAGGGGCTTAAAAAACTGTTTTTT,CASRPGQGLKKLFF
TRBV6-6,TRBJ2-1,.,TRBD2,TGTGCCAGCAGTTACGATGAAGCTAGCGGGTACAATGAGCAGTTCTTC,CASSYDEASGYNEQFF
TRBV19,TRBJ2-1,.,.,TGTGCCAGTAGTAGTCCGTTGTTCGATGAGCAGTTCTTC,CASSSPLFDEQFF
TRBV7-9,TRBJ2-7,.,.,TGTGCCAGCAGCCTAAACCAGGATGGGCAGTACTTC,CASSLNQDGQYF
TRBV9,TRBJ2-1,.,TRBD2,TGTGCCAGCAGCTCCCCTGGAGGACTAGCGGGAGGGTCCTACAATGAGCAGTTCTTC,CASSSPGGLAGGSYNEQFF
TRBV7-6,TRBJ2-1,.,.,TGTGCCAGCAGCCTTTGGAGCTACAATGAGCAGTTCTTC,CASSLWSYNEQFF
TRBV29-1,TRBJ2-1,once,.,TGCAGCGTTGTCTCCAGGTCCCACAATGAGCAGTTCTTC,CSVVSRSHNEQFF
TRBV13,TRBJ2-7,.,.,TGTGCCAGCAGCTACCGCTCCGAGCAGTACTTC,CASSYRSEQYF
TRBV6-5,TRBJ1-2,few,.,TGTGCCAGCAGTTACGTTAAAGGGTCTGGCTACACCTTC,CASSYVKGSGYTF
TRBV27,TRBJ2-1,.,.,TGTGCCAGCAGTCGCCCCCCCCTAGCACCCTACAATGAGCAGTTCTTC,CASSRPPLAPYNEQFF
TRBV19,TRBJ1-4,.,.,TGTGCCAGTAGTATCGGGGAAGGCAGTTTGGTTGAAAAACTGTTTTTT,CASSIGEGSLVEKLFF